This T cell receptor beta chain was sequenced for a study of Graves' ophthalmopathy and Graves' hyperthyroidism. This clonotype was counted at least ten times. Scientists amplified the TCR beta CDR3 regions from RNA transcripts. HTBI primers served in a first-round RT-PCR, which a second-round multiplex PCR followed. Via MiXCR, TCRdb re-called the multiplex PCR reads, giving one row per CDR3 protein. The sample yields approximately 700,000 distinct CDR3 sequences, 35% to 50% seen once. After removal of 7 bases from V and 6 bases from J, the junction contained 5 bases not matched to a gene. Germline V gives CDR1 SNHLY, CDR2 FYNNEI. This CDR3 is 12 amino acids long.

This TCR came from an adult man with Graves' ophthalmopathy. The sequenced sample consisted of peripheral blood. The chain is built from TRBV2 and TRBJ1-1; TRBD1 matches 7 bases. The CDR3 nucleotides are TGTGCCAGCATAGGGGGCTACGCTGAAGCTTTCTTT. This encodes CASIGGYAEAFF.